Presented here are 31 T cell receptor beta chains from one specimen sequenced in a study of T cell therapy after organ transplantation. Clones were sequenced by immunoSEQ multiplex PCR, and TCRdb holds only the in-frame ones, with some missing. Found here are about 48,000 clones, 94% of them singletons; the top ten hold approximately 3.4%. Their target antigens are unknown. Material: CD8+ T cells from blood, obtained before autologous CMV-specific T cell therapy. The receptor source for this set is a human patient who had received a solid organ transplant and had CMV disease.

The chain employs TRBV7-2 and TRBJ2-7; TRBD1 matches at 8 bases. The CDR3 totals 15 residues. Losses at the gene ends were 5 bases for V and 2 bases for J; bases not matched to a gene: 8. Germline CDR1 is SGHTA and CDR2 is FQGNSA. The CDR3, as DNA: TGTGCCAGCAGCCAGGGGGCAGGGCTAGCCTACGAGCAGTACTTC. It is translated as CASSQGAGLAYEQYF.

The J gene is TRBJ2-7, the V gene TRBV7-2; the D gene is possibly TRBD2 (5 bases). The germline CDR1 and CDR2 sequences are SGHTA and FQGNSA. The CDR3 spans 12 residues. Deletions cut 5 bases from V and 3 bases from J, with 8 bases between. The DNA for the CDR3 is TGTGCCAGCAGCCCACTAGGCTACGAGCAGTACTTC. It is translated as CASSPLGYEQYF.

The rearrangement joins TRBV30 to TRBJ1-1, with D maybe TRBD1 (5 bases). Trimming stripped 0 bases from V and 8 bases from J, with 16 bases between. Germline V gene lookup returns CDR1 GTSNPN and CDR2 SVGIG (reference sequence). CDR3 length: 14 residues. This CDR3 is CAWSVLGPNIEAFF. CDR3 nucleotide sequence: TGTGCCTGGAGTGTACTGGGGCCCAATATCGAAGCTTTCTTT.

J is TRBJ1-4 and V is TRBV4-3; no clear D. Germline CDR1 and CDR2: LGHNA and YSLEER. V gave up 4 bases and J gave up 7 bases, with 16 bases separating them. The CDR3 has 15 amino acids. The CDR3 reads CASSPLYGRGEKLFF. In DNA, the CDR3 is TGCGCCAGCAGCCCGTTGTACGGCCGCGGTGAAAAACTGTTTTTT.

The chain uses TRBV2 and TRBJ1-2; no firm D call. V was shortened by 4 bases and J by 0 bases, with 6 bases between the two germline ends. Germline lookup yields CDR1 SNHLY and CDR2 FYNNEI. The CDR3 has 13 amino acids. This CDR3 reads CASSASSNYGYTF. For the CDR3, the DNA is TGTGCCAGCAGTGCGTCCTCTAACTATGGCTACACCTTC.

This clone was picked up one time. The chain carries TRBV5-1 and TRBJ2-7; 8 nucleotides agree with TRBD2. The junction had 9 bases not matched to a gene; V was cut back by 4 bases and J by 3 bases. This CDR3 is 15 amino acids long. From germline, CDR1 is SGHRS and CDR2 YFSETQ. CDR3 residues: CASSPPGTRLYEQYF. CDR3 nucleotides: TGCGCCAGCAGCCCGCCGGGGACTAGGCTCTACGAGCAGTACTTC.

In nucleotides, the CDR3 is TGTGCCAGCGCTCCTGCCTCCTCTGGAAACACCATATATTTT. This sequence encodes CASAPASSGNTIYF. The chain employs TRBV7-9 and TRBJ1-3; D gene unclear. The CDR3 sequence is 14 residues long. The germline V and J ends were trimmed by 8 bases and 0 bases, with 11 bases remaining between them. Germline assignment: CDR1 SEHNR and CDR2 FQNEAQ (reference sequence).

The chain joins TRBV7-6 to TRBJ2-7, with a tentative D call TRBD2 (5 bases). This CDR3 comprises 15 residues. Germline-derived CDR1 and CDR2 are SGHVS and FNYEAQ. Trimming cost V 2 bases and J 6 bases, with 17 bases left between them. In DNA form, the CDR3 reads TGTGCCAGCAGCTTAACTAAGGAGCCGGCGGGCGAGCAGTACTTC. The encoded protein is CASSLTKEPAGEQYF.

V gene TRBV4-1 combines with J gene TRBJ1-2; the match to TRBD1 covers 7 bases. V shed 5 bases, J shed 3 bases, and the junction held 6 bases outside the gene matches. The CDR3 runs 14 residues. CDR1 and CDR2 from the germline V gene are MGHRA and YSYEKL. The CDR3 DNA sequence: TGCGCCAGCAGCGGCCGGGACAGCGACTATGGCTACACCTTC. It translates to CASSGRDSDYGYTF.

V and J are TRBV6-5 and TRBJ1-1, with a weak D call TRBD1 (5 bases). This CDR3 is built from 14 residues. Trimming pared 4 bases from V and 10 bases from J, leaving 19 bases between. The germline V gene encodes CDR1 MNHEY and CDR2 SVGAGI. The CDR3, as DNA: TGTGCCAGCAGTTTGGCACCGGGGCTCCCTTCAGCTTTCTTT. It translates to CASSLAPGLPSAFF.

The chain is built from TRBV7-9 and TRBJ1-5, with a weak D call TRBD1 (5 bases). Trimming shortened V by 1 base and J by 10 bases, and 14 bases separated the two germline ends. From germline, CDR1 is SEHNR and CDR2 FQNEAQ (reference sequence). This CDR3 has 14 residues. The CDR3 DNA reads as TGTGCCAGCAGCTTAGGGGTGGGACTTGGACCCCAGCATTTT. This encodes CASSLGVGLGPQHF.

The rearrangement uses TRBV10-3 and TRBJ2-1, with D unresolved. This CDR3 has 12 residues. V was shortened by 4 bases and J by 6 bases, with 7 bases between the two germline ends. Germline V gene sequence: CDR1 ENHRY, CDR2 SYGVKD. The CDR3, as DNA: TGTGCCATCAGTGTTGGCACCAATGAGCAGTTCTTC. The encoded protein is CAISVGTNEQFF.

The gene calls are TRBV6-5 and TRBJ1-4; weak D call: TRBD1 (6 bases). Germline-derived CDR1 and CDR2 are MNHEY and SVGAGI. Trimming pared 5 bases from V and 8 bases from J, leaving 15 bases between. The CDR3 covers 14 residues. The CDR3: CASSITGFGEKLFF. CDR3 DNA sequence: TGTGCCAGCAGTATCACAGGGTTTGGCGAAAAACTGTTTTTT.

The chain employs TRBV5-8 and TRBJ1-5; D is unresolved. The ends were cut back, 6 bases at V and 0 bases at J, with 13 bases in the middle. Germline V gene data show CDR1 as SGHTS and CDR2 as YDEGEE. The CDR3 covers 15 residues. The DNA for the CDR3 is TGTGCCAGCACGTCGGAGGGATATAGCAATCAGCCCCAGCATTTT. Protein product: CASTSEGYSNQPQHF.

The chain employs TRBV4-2 and TRBJ1-1; D not resolved. Trimming removed 7 bases from V and 0 bases from J, with 3 bases in between. The CDR3 has 11 residues. Germline V gene sequence: CDR1 LGHNA, CDR2 YNFKEQ. CDR3 nucleotide sequence: TGTGCCAGCATGTTGAACACTGAAGCTTTCTTT. Protein sequence: CASMLNTEAFF.

The chain is built from TRBV27 and TRBJ2-2, with D possibly matching TRBD2 (5 bases). V lost 7 bases to trimming and J lost 4 bases, with 7 bases between them. Germline CDR1 reads MNHEY; CDR2 reads SMNVEV (reference sequence). The CDR3 is 12 amino acids. CDR3 sequence: CASTRGTGELFF. CDR3 sequence (DNA): TGTGCCAGCACCCGGGGCACCGGGGAGCTGTTTTTT.

This clone came up once. This chain connects TRBV29-1 to TRBJ2-3; unclear D gene. Germline assignment: CDR1 SQVTM and CDR2 ANQGSEA. V lost 7 bases and J 3 bases, leaving 17 bases between the germline ends. CDR3 length: 14 amino acids. CDR3 sequence reads: CSANPQSWTDTQYF. DNA of the CDR3: TGCAGCGCCAACCCCCAGTCGTGGACAGATACGCAGTATTTT.

V gene TRBV6-1 combines with J gene TRBJ2-7; D perhaps matches TRBD2 (6 bases). The CDR3 is 15 amino acids. The germline V and J ends were trimmed by 6 bases and 7 bases, with 22 bases remaining between them. Germline CDR1 is MNHNS and CDR2 is SASEGT. The CDR3 here is CASRFRLEPLGEQYF. Here the CDR3 DNA reads TGTGCCAGCAGATTTCGACTAGAACCCCTGGGGGAGCAGTACTTC.

This chain links TRBV19 with TRBJ2-5, with D hard to call. The CDR3 extends over 13 amino acids. V was trimmed by 4 bases and J by 2 bases, leaving 8 bases between them. Germline V CDR1 and CDR2: LNHDA, SQIVND (reference sequence). The CDR3: CASSRWDQETQYF. CDR3 DNA: TGTGCCAGTAGTAGATGGGATCAAGAGACCCAGTACTTC.

V gene TRBV27 combines with J gene TRBJ1-4; weak D call: TRBD1 (5 bases). This CDR3 spans 15 amino acids. V was trimmed by 5 bases and J by 1 base, leaving 11 bases between them. The germline V gene encodes CDR1 MNHEY and CDR2 SMNVEV (reference sequence). CDR3 bases: TGTGCCAGCAGTATCACAGGCTTAACTAATGAAAAACTGTTTTTT. This gives the protein CASSITGLTNEKLFF.

V usage is TRBV9 and J usage is TRBJ1-5, with TRBD1 as a possible D gene (5 bases). Germline values: CDR1 SGDLS, CDR2 YYNGEE. The germline V and J ends were trimmed by 0 bases and 6 bases, with 10 bases remaining between them. The CDR3 totals 14 residues. The CDR3 DNA follows: TGTGCCAGCAGCGTAGGAGGGGATATTCAGCCCCAGCATTTT. Its protein is CASSVGGDIQPQHF.

The V gene is TRBV6-6, the J gene TRBJ1-1; a possible D gene is TRBD1 (5 bases). Germline V gene sequence: CDR1 MNHNY, CDR2 SVGAGI (reference sequence). V was trimmed by 1 base and J by 10 bases, leaving 13 bases between them. This CDR3 contains 13 residues. CDR3 in amino acids: CASSYLTDQGAFF. CDR3 nucleotide sequence: TGTGCCAGCAGTTACTTAACAGATCAGGGAGCTTTCTTT.

The genes are TRBV19 and TRBJ1-1; the match to TRBD1 covers 8 bases. Trimming cost V 6 bases and J 3 bases; bases outside gene matches: 15. This CDR3 has 17 residues. The germline V gene encodes CDR1 LNHDA and CDR2 SQIVND (reference sequence). CDR3 amino acids: CASSLGQGGPLDTEAFF. The CDR3 DNA reads TGTGCCAGTAGCCTCGGACAGGGTGGACCCTTGGACACTGAAGCTTTCTTT.

The chain employs TRBV30 and TRBJ2-7; TRBD1 aligns across 7 bases. Trimming cost V 5 bases and J 6 bases; bases outside gene matches: 10. This CDR3 has 13 residues. CDR1 GTSNPN and CDR2 SVGIG come from the germline V gene (reference sequence). CDR3 nucleotide sequence: TGTGCCTGGGGAACAGGGGTCAGAGGCGAGCAGTACTTC. Translated, it gives CAWGTGVRGEQYF.

Turning to this clone: The sample carries other DNA sequences with the same CDR3. The chain carries TRBV19 and TRBJ2-1, with a weak D call TRBD2 (6 bases). V dropped 3 bases and J dropped 0 bases, with 9 bases sitting between them. Germline assignment: CDR1 LNHDA and CDR2 SQIVND (reference sequence). The CDR3 consists of 15 residues. The CDR3 DNA sequence: TGTGCCAGTAGTATTGGACTACACTCCTACAATGAGCAGTTCTTC. This gives the protein CASSIGLHSYNEQFF. The full variable domain, in which reference TRBV19 and TRBJ2-1 provide the parts outside the CDR3, is DGGITQSPKYLFRKEGQNVTLSCEQNLNHDAMYWYRQDPGQGLRLIYYSQIVNDFQKGDIAEGYSVSREKKESFPLTVTSAQKNPTAFYLCASSIGLHSYNEQFFGPGTRLTVL.

The rearrangement links TRBV5-6 to TRBJ2-1; 13 bases match TRBD2. V dropped 2 bases and J dropped 6; count of bases not matched to a gene: 8. CDR3 length: 17 amino acids. The germline gives CDR1 SGHDT, CDR2 YYEEEE. CDR3 sequence reads: CASSLGTSGRALNEQFF. The DNA of the CDR3 is TGTGCCAGCAGCTTAGGAACTAGCGGGAGGGCCCTCAATGAGCAGTTCTTC.

This clone was found once. The chain uses TRBV11-2 and TRBJ2-5; maybe TRBD1 (5 bases). The DNA end is more similar to TRBJ2-7, so the J call may be wrong. Germline-derived CDR1 and CDR2 are SGHAT and FQNNGV. This CDR3 has 15 residues. The CDR3: CASRENGQGPYEQYF. The CDR3 bases are TGTGCCAGCCGAGAAAACGGTCAGGGTCCCTACGAGCAGTACTTC.

The chain has TRBV25-1 and TRBJ2-7; no definite D call. The V gene lost 1 base and the J gene lost 6 bases, with 10 bases spanning the gap. This CDR3 has 13 amino acids. In germline, CDR1 is MGHDK, CDR2 SYGVNS. The chain's CDR3 is CASSELYTPEQYF. The CDR3 bases are TGTGCCAGCAGTGAATTGTACACCCCCGAGCAGTACTTC.

The CDR3 DNA follows: TGTGCCAGTAGTATCCTAGCGGGAAGGGCAGATACGCAGTATTTT. Protein product: CASSILAGRADTQYF. The genes are TRBV19 and TRBJ2-3, with 9 nucleotides matching TRBD2. Germline loops: CDR1 LNHDA, CDR2 SQIVND (reference sequence). With V trimmed by 3 bases and J by 4 bases, 5 bases remained unmatched. The CDR3 is 15 amino acids.

The V call is TRBV15, the J call TRBJ1-1; D is unclear. The CDR3 covers 12 residues. Trimming stripped 1 base from V and 5 bases from J, with 5 bases between. Germline lookup yields CDR1 LNHNV and CDR2 YYDKDF (reference sequence). CDR3 residues: CATSRGVTEAFF. DNA for the CDR3: TGTGCCACCAGCAGAGGGGTTACTGAAGCTTTCTTT.

This chain uses TRBV5-1 with TRBJ2-5; D may be TRBD1 (5 bases). Trimming left V 0 bases short and J 4 bases short, with 13 bases between. Germline V gene lookup returns CDR1 SGHRS and CDR2 YFSETQ. The CDR3 totals 15 residues. CDR3 DNA sequence: TGCGCCAGCAGCTTGGCCGGACGGCAGGGAGAGACCCAGTACTTC. As protein: CASSLAGRQGETQYF.